These T cell receptor beta chains were read from a single sample in a study of T cells in Graves' hyperthyroidism and ophthalmopathy. TCRdb re-called the multiplex PCR reads through MiXCR, storing one row per CDR3 protein. Found here are some 550,000 distinct CDR3 sequences, 20% of them singletons; the top ten hold around a quarter. Material: blood. The receptors were gathered from a man in his late teens or twenties with Graves' hyperthyroidism. Each CDR3 is given with its conserved first and last residue. A D gene is named only where the DNA matches it firmly. Clone size is not always given. Where it is, it says once, few, many or a class for expanded clones.

>many|TRBV12-3/TRBV12-4|TRBJ1-1|-
CASSRASLNTEAFF
TGTGCCAGCAGTCGGGCCTCCCTGAACACTGAAGCTTTCTTT
>few|TRBV12-3/TRBV12-4|TRBJ2-2|TRBD1
CASSRQGANTGELFF
TGTGCCAGCAGTCGACAGGGGGCGAACACCGGGGAGCTGTTTTTT
>many|TRBV30|TRBJ1-2|-
CATPGVGYGYTF
TGTGCAACCCCTGGGGTGGGCTATGGCTACACCTTC
>-|TRBV25-1|TRBJ2-2|TRBD1
CASSPPGQVYTGELFF
TGTGCCAGCAGCCCCCCGGGACAGGTGTACACCGGGGAGCTGTTTTTT
>many|TRBV19|TRBJ2-2|TRBD1
CASIRDSSFLGELFF
TGTGCCAGTATCCGGGACAGTTCTTTTTTGGGGGAGCTGTTTTTT
>many|TRBV6-5|TRBJ1-3|TRBD1
CASGYRQTGTLGNTIYF
TGTGCCAGCGGATACCGGCAGACAGGGACTCTCGGAAACACCATATATTTT
>-|TRBV19|TRBJ1-1|-
CASRGGPMNTEAFF
TGTGCCAGTAGAGGGGGACCGATGAACACTGAAGCTTTCTTT
>few|TRBV6-2/TRBV6-3|TRBJ1-5|TRBD1
CASSYSVQGSNQPQHF
TGTGCCAGCAGTTACTCGGTACAGGGGAGCAATCAGCCCCAGCATTTT
>few|TRBV19|TRBJ1-5|-
CASRGQGRTQPQHF
TGTGCCAGTCGGGGGCAGGGAAGGACTCAGCCCCAGCATTTT
>-|TRBV12-3/TRBV12-4|TRBJ2-7|-
CASSFRRDSVPYEQYF
TGTGCCAGCAGCTTTCGGAGGGACAGCGTACCTTACGAGCAGTACTTC
>many|TRBV19|TRBJ1-2|-
CASSIRDGYTF
TGTGCCAGTAGTATCCGGGATGGCTACACCTTC
>-|TRBV12-3/TRBV12-4|TRBJ2-2|-
CASSNEGGYTGELLF
TGTGCCAGCAGCAACGAAGGGGGGTACACCGGGGAGCTGTTGTTT
>many|TRBV27|TRBJ1-2|-
CASSLSWQGGYTF
TGTGCCAGCAGTTTATCGTGGCAGGGTGGCTACACCTTC
>few|TRBV2|TRBJ2-1|-
CASKAGTLYEQFF
TGTGCCAGCAAGGCGGGAACGCTCTATGAGCAGTTCTTC
>many|TRBV7-8|TRBJ2-5|-
CASSLFPSSEETQYF
TGTGCCAGCAGCTTATTCCCTAGTAGCGAAGAGACCCAGTACTTC
>few|TRBV18|TRBJ2-2|-
CASSSRTAVFGELFF
TGTGCCAGCTCGAGTAGGACAGCGGTTTTCGGGGAGCTGTTTTTT
>-|TRBV29-1|TRBJ1-2|-
CSVEVVGGGYTF
TGCAGCGTTGAAGTGGTGGGTGGCGGCTACACCTTC
>-|TRBV2|TRBJ1-5|TRBD1
CASKIRDRDYQPQHF
TGTGCCAGCAAAATCCGGGACAGGGACTATCAGCCCCAGCATTTT
>many|TRBV11-2|TRBJ2-7|-
CASSLPGHLSEQYF
TGTGCCAGCAGCTTACCGGGACACCTAAGCGAGCAGTACTTC
>-|TRBV6-1|TRBJ1-1|-
CASSLGLQVGGEAFF
TGTGCCAGCAGCCTAGGTCTACAGGTCGGCGGTGAAGCTTTCTTT
>many|TRBV13|TRBJ1-5|TRBD1
CASSAGGTGSNQPQHF
TGTGCCAGCAGCGCCGGCGGGACAGGGAGCAATCAGCCCCAGCATTTT
>few|TRBV5-6|TRBJ1-1|TRBD1
CASSSRDRAVMNTEAFF
TGTGCCAGCAGCTCCCGGGACAGGGCCGTTATGAACACTGAAGCTTTCTTT
>-|TRBV20-1|TRBJ2-7|TRBD1
CSARTTGEPYEQYF
TGCAGTGCTAGAACGACAGGGGAACCCTACGAGCAGTACTTC
>-|TRBV3-1|TRBJ2-5|TRBD1
CASSQVPGQGSQYF
TGTGCCAGCAGCCAAGTCCCGGGACAGGGATCCCAGTACTTC
>-|TRBV2|TRBJ2-5|-
CASREGVGQETQYF
TGTGCCAGCAGGGAGGGAGTAGGTCAAGAGACCCAGTACTTC
>many|TRBV29-1|TRBJ2-5|TRBD2
CSVEDAGGDQETQYF
TGCAGCGTTGAGGATGCGGGGGGCGATCAAGAGACCCAGTACTTC
>many|TRBV6-5|TRBJ2-7|-
CASSYGSGAYEQYF
TGTGCCAGCAGTTACGGCTCAGGGGCCTACGAGCAGTACTTC
>-|TRBV28|TRBJ1-5|-
CASSLAGSTYSNQPQHF
TGTGCCAGCAGTTTAGCGGGGAGTACTTATAGCAATCAGCCCCAGCATTTT
>many|TRBV2|TRBJ1-1|-
CASSDQGGYPEAFF
TGTGCCAGCAGTGACCAGGGTGGGTACCCTGAAGCTTTCTTT
>many|TRBV24-1|TRBJ2-5|-
CATSETQETQYF
TGTGCCACCAGTGAAACCCAAGAGACCCAGTACTTC
>-|TRBV7-8|TRBJ2-5|-
CASSLAEEETQYF
TGTGCCAGCAGCTTAGCGGAGGAAGAGACCCAGTACTTC
>few|TRBV6-1|TRBJ2-6|-
CASMWGLGANVLTF
TGTGCCAGCATGTGGGGGCTAGGGGCCAACGTCCTGACTTTC
>many|TRBV7-6|TRBJ2-7|TRBD2
CASSLGTSPREQYF
TGTGCCAGCAGTTTAGGGACTAGCCCTCGCGAGCAGTACTTC
>many|TRBV6-1|TRBJ1-5|-
CASSAGEAAQPQHF
TGTGCCAGCAGTGCCGGGGAGGCTGCGCAGCCCCAGCATTTT
>-|TRBV2|TRBJ2-1|TRBD1
CASSGDSSYNEQFF
TGTGCCAGCAGCGGGGACAGCTCCTACAATGAGCAGTTCTTC
>many|TRBV12-3/TRBV12-4|TRBJ2-7|-
CASKPEGGRYEQYF
TGTGCCAGCAAACCTGAGGGGGGCAGATACGAGCAGTACTTC
>many|TRBV28|TRBJ1-2|TRBD1
CASTDRGDGYTF
TGTGCCAGCACCGACAGGGGCGACGGCTACACCTTC
>many|TRBV7-8|TRBJ1-2|-
CASSLGLRQEGYTF
TGTGCCAGCAGCTTAGGTTTAAGGCAGGAGGGCTACACCTTC
>-|TRBV30|TRBJ2-7|TRBD1
CAWSPTGGSDEQYF
TGTGCCTGGAGTCCGACAGGGGGCAGCGACGAGCAGTACTTC
>many|TRBV5-1|TRBJ2-5|-
CASSLEAVGETQYF
TGCGCCAGCAGCTTGGAGGCCGTGGGGGAGACCCAGTACTTC
>many|TRBV5-1|TRBJ2-6|-
CASSLTGSRANVLTF
TGCGCCAGCAGCTTGACAGGGTCGCGCGCCAACGTCCTGACTTTC
>many|TRBV2|TRBJ1-2|-
CASSEIGGDYGYTF
TGTGCCAGCAGTGAAATCGGGGGGGACTATGGCTACACCTTC
>many|TRBV20-1|TRBJ1-1|TRBD1
CSASQGARRGTEAFF
TGCAGTGCTTCTCAGGGGGCGCGACGGGGCACTGAAGCTTTCTTT
>many|TRBV20-1|TRBJ1-1|-
CSAIEGGGRWNTEAFF
TGCAGTGCTATCGAGGGAGGGGGTCGCTGGAACACTGAAGCTTTCTTT
>many|TRBV7-9|TRBJ2-5|-
CASSQDIQETQYF
TGTGCCAGCAGCCAGGACATCCAAGAGACCCAGTACTTC